This passage covers 6 T cell receptor beta chains from one sample sequenced in a study of cytomegalovirus exposure and HLA in healthy donors. Primers: 60 Vbeta forward and 13 Jbeta reverse. Sequenced by immunoSEQ multiplex PCR; TCRdb stores in-frame clones only, minus some. The sample lists 200,000 or so clones, over 75% occurring once. The sequenced sample was PBMCs. These receptors were taken from a human donor in good health.

V and J are TRBV7-3 and TRBJ2-2; the D gene is possibly TRBD2 (6 bases). Trimming pared 5 bases from V and 8 bases from J, leaving 9 bases between. Looked up from germline, CDR1 is SGHTA and CDR2 is FQGTGA. The CDR3 has 12 residues. CDR3 region: CASSPGGGELFF. CDR3 sequence (DNA): TGTGCCAGCAGCCCCGGGGGAGGGGAGCTGTTTTTT.

This clone was seen more than once but under ten times. V gene TRBV2 combines with J gene TRBJ1-5; D uncertain. The V and J ends lost 4 bases and 0 bases respectively, with 4 bases between them. From germline, CDR1 is SNHLY and CDR2 FYNNEI. The CDR3 totals 13 residues. The CDR3 nucleotides are TGTGCCAGCAGTGTTAATAGCAATCAGCCCCAGCATTTT. This codes for CASSVNSNQPQHF.

Written as DNA, the CDR3 is TGTGCCAGTAGTATAGTACTAAGCTCTGGGGCCAACGTCCTGACTTTC. Its protein is CASSIVLSSGANVLTF. The chain links TRBV19 to TRBJ2-6; D is ambiguous. V lost 1 base and J lost 0, with 7 bases in between. The germline gives CDR1 LNHDA, CDR2 SQIVND (reference sequence). This CDR3 spans 16 amino acids.

This clone was observed a few times. The junction shows a germline mismatch at one end, possibly a read error. The rearrangement joins TRBV10-3 to TRBJ2-5, with TRBD2 as a possible D gene (6 bases). This CDR3 is 17 amino acids long. The germline V gene has CDR1 ENHRY and CDR2 SYGVKD. The CDR3: CAISESMTSGYHETQYF. CDR3 bases: TGTGCCATCAGTGAGTCGATGACTAGTGGTTACCACGAGACCCAGTACTTC.

This clone was counted once. The chain has TRBV5-5 and TRBJ2-5; 10 nucleotides match TRBD1. Germline assignment: CDR1 SGHKS and CDR2 YYEKEE (reference sequence). This CDR3 spans 15 amino acids. The V gene end was trimmed by 1 base and the J gene end by 5 bases; junction bases not matched to a gene: 5. In DNA, the CDR3 is TGTGCCAGCAGCTTGAGACAGGGGGCTGGGGAGACCCAGTACTTC. Its protein product is CASSLRQGAGETQYF.

This rearrangement joins TRBV19 to TRBJ1-3; maybe TRBD1 (6 bases). The germline gives CDR1 LNHDA, CDR2 SQIVND (reference sequence). The CDR3 consists of 14 residues. Trimming left V 7 bases short and J 0 bases short, with 10 bases between. The CDR3, as DNA: TGTGCCAGTACCTGGGACACCTCTGGAAACACCATATATTTT. Amino acids: CASTWDTSGNTIYF.